Here is one T cell receptor beta chain with its context. What this receptor recognizes is not known. One base away there is no much larger clone; base qualities are not given. In the same sample, other DNA sequences code for this CDR3. The source of the sample is a study of Ad26.COV2.S vaccination and SARS-CoV-2 variants (dated by TCRdb to 2020 to 2023). Regarding the research as a whole: Vaccine-arm donors were drawn from COV1001, a multicentre, randomized, double-blind, placebo-controlled phase I-IIa trial of Ad26.COV2.S in healthy adults. Ad26.COV2.S was given intramuscularly at 5x10^10 or 1x10^11 viral particles, as a single shot or as two shots 56 days apart. Throughout the experiments and outcome assessment, investigators stayed blinded to trial group allocation. A total of 32 samples were included in the TCR-sequenced set, comprising 19 Ad26.COV2.S vaccine recipients, 5 placebo recipients and 8 SARS-CoV-2 convalescent individuals. Participants in the trial were split at random into five groups of five each, receiving low-dose or high-dose Ad26.COV2.S once or twice, or else placebo on both occasions. TCRbeta repertoire sequencing served as the tool for gauging how specific and how broad the SARS-CoV-2-reactive T cell receptors were following Ad26.COV2.S vaccination. What the authors observed across the whole study: The authors noted that the TCR breadth and depth analyses may have underestimated total T cell responses. Comparing responses between vaccine doses or regimens was not something the study was powered to do. Non-spike TCR breadth was comparable between vaccine and placebo recipients, consistent with the vaccine containing only spike. Compared with placebo recipients, Ad26.COV2.S recipients showed higher spike-specific TCR breadth (P = 0.0014). After vaccination, spike-specific CD8+ and CD4+ T cell responses were reported to show substantial breadth.

The meaning of the sample's treatment or condition label: 15 to 20 received Ad26.COV2.S at low or high dose, single or two shots; roughly 5 received placebo; per-sample allocation not given. For vaccine and placebo recipients, repertoires were sequenced using samples collected on day 63 after the first injection. Between 29 July and 7 August 2020, Cohort 1b enrolled 20 to 30 adults aged 18-55 years at one site in Boston, USA. Ad26.COV2.S consisted of a replication-incompetent adenovirus type 26 vector by which a prefusion-stabilized SARS-CoV-2 spike protein from the original Wuhan strain was expressed. The immunoSEQ Assay was the method used to sequence TCRbeta CDR3 regions. After extraction, genomic DNA underwent amplification by bias-controlled multiplex PCR, followed by high-throughput sequencing. The authors' pipeline ran thus. To quantify the absolute abundance of each unique TCRbeta CDR3 region, sequences were collapsed and filtered. T cell fraction was estimated by normalizing TCRbeta template counts to usable DNA, with usable DNA measured through amplification of reference genes found in all nucleated cells. Repertoire TCRs were annotated as SARS-CoV-2-specific when V gene, CDR3 amino acid sequence and J gene were exactly matched to a known reactive TCR set. The reference SARS-CoV-2 TCR set was obtained from MIRA and was filtered for enrichment in COVID-19-positive ImmuneCODE repertoires, whereby public or cross-reactive TCRs were removed. Based on the MIRA antigens, annotated TCRs were further analysed at the level of specific ORF or position within ORF. Depth was the summed frequency of annotated unique rearrangements, while breadth was defined as annotated unique rearrangements over total unique productive rearrangements. Two-sided Wilcoxon rank-sum tests were used to compare TCR breadth between groups. TCRdb carries this immuneACCESS record with in-frame sequences only. Its versions omit some clonotypes, under half of them owing to an unresolved V gene in the studies checked, with the rest unexplained. That table gives V, J and clone size, and the DNA gave D and trimming. Recorded for this sample are 350,000 to 550,000 clones; 89% of them occurred a single time. The top ten clones comprise approximately 2.5% of the sample.

Deletion took 3 bases off V and 0 bases off J, with a span of 6 bases between the germline ends. Reading the germline V gene gives CDR1 SNHLY and CDR2 FYNNEI. Spanning cysteine to phenylalanine, the CDR3 consists of 14 amino acids. The entry retains the CDR3 DNA only, 42 bases that are in frame from base 1. Recombination joined TRBV2 with TRBJ1-5, with an unclear D gene assignment. Sequences were derived from peripheral blood, sampled in a trial of Ad26.COV2.S vaccine versus placebo. The receptor's source is a person between 18 and 65 years old who received the Ad26.COV2.S COVID-19 vaccine or a placebo. The sequenced DNA: TGTGCCAGCAGTGAGGTCTCTAGCAATCAGCCCCAGCATTTT. It codes for CASSEVSSNQPQHF.